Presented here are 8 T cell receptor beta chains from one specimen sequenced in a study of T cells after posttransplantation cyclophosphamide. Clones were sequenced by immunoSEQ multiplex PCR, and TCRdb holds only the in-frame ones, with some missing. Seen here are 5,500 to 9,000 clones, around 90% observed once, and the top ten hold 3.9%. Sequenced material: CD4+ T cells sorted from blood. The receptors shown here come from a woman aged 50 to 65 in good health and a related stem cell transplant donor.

The CDR3 spells CASRALAGGSTDTQYF. DNA of the CDR3: TGTGCCAGCAGGGCCTTAGCGGGGGGGAGCACAGATACGCAGTATTTT. The V call is TRBV27, the J call TRBJ2-3; the match to TRBD2 covers 11 bases. The CDR3 runs 16 residues. Germline loops: CDR1 MNHEY, CDR2 SMNVEV (reference sequence). Trimming removed 6 bases from V and 0 bases from J; junction bases left unmatched: 5.

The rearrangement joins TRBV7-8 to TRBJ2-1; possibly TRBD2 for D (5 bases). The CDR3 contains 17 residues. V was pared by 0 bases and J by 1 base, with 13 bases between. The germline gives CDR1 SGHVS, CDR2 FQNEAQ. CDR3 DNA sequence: TGTGCCAGCAGCTTAGCCGTTAGCCAGCGGTCCTACAATGAGCAGTTCTTC. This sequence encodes CASSLAVSQRSYNEQFF.

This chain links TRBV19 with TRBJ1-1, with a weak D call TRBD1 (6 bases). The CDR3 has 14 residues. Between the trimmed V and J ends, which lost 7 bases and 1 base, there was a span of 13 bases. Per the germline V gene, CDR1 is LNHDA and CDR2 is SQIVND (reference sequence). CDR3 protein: CASIRGGGNTEAFF. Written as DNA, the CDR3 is TGTGCCAGTATCCGAGGGGGGGGGAACACTGAAGCTTTCTTT.

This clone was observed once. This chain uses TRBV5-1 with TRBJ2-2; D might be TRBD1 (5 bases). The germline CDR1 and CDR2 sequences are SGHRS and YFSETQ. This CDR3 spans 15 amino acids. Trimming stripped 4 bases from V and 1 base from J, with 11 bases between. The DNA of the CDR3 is TGCGCCAGCAGCACCCCAGGGAAGAACACCGGGGAGCTGTTTTTT. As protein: CASSTPGKNTGELFF.

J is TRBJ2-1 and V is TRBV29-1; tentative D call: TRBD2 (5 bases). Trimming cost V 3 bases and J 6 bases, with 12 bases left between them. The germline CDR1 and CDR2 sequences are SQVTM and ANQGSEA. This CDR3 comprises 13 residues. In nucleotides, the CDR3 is TGCAGCGTTGAGGAGGTGGTAATCAATGAGCAGTTCTTC. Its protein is CSVEEVVINEQFF.

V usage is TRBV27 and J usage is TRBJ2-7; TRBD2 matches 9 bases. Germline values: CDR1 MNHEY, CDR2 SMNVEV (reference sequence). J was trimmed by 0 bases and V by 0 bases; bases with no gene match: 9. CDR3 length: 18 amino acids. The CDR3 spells CASSLSPPGLANSYEQYF. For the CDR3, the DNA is TGTGCCAGCAGTTTATCCCCGCCTGGACTAGCGAACTCCTACGAGCAGTACTTC.

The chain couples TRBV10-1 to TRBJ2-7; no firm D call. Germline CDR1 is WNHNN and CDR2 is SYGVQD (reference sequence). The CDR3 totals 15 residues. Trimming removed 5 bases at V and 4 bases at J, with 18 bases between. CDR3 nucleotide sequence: TGCGCCAGCAGTAAGACCGGGTCTGACCTTTACGAGCAGTACTTC. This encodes CASSKTGSDLYEQYF.

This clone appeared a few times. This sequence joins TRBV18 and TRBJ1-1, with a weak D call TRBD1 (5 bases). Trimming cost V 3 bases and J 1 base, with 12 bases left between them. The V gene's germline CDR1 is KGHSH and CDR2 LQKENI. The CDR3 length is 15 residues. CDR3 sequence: CASSPRGGTNTEAFF. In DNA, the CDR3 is TGTGCCAGCTCACCCCGGGGGGGGACGAACACTGAAGCTTTCTTT.